These 12 T cell receptor beta chains share one sample of origin, sequenced in a study of response to subunit inactivated influenza vaccine. TCRdb called the RT-PCR reads again in MiXCR, with one record for every CDR3 protein. Of fewer than 650,000 distinct CDR3 sequences detected, 10% to 15% appear once; the ten largest clones hold around 13%. Source: PBMCs from blood, taken 40 to 50 days after vaccination. The receptors stem from a man in his fifties who received an inactivated influenza vaccine.

This chain connects TRBV27 to TRBJ2-7, with 9 bases matching TRBD2. V dropped 6 bases and J dropped 0; count of bases not matched to a gene: 3. The germline V gene encodes CDR1 MNHEY and CDR2 SMNVEV (reference sequence). This CDR3 is 14 amino acids long. The CDR3 loop is CASRSAGGSYEQYF. Written as DNA, the CDR3 is TGTGCCAGCAGATCAGCGGGGGGCTCCTACGAGCAGTACTTC.

This clonotype has just a few counts. This chain connects TRBV12-3 or TRBV12-4 to TRBJ1-3; D possibly corresponds to TRBD1 (5 bases). The CDR3 is made up of 13 amino acids. Between the trimmed V and J ends, which lost 6 bases and 2 bases, there was a span of 8 bases. The DNA of the CDR3 is TGTGCCAGCAGGGCAGGGACTGGAAACACCATATATTTT. It codes for CASRAGTGNTIYF.

The sample holds a few counts of this clonotype. The chain is built from TRBV18 and TRBJ2-2, with D possibly TRBD1 on 6 matching bases. The germline V and J ends were trimmed by 5 bases and 1 base, with 11 bases remaining between them. The CDR3 sequence is 15 residues long. In germline, CDR1 is KGHSH, CDR2 LQKENI. CDR3 sequence: CASSSDRMNTGELFF. DNA for the CDR3: TGTGCCAGCTCATCCGACAGGATGAACACCGGGGAGCTGTTTTTT.

The chain uses TRBV5-5 and TRBJ2-3; TRBD1 matches at 7 bases. Germline loops: CDR1 SGHKS, CDR2 YYEKEE (reference sequence). The ends lost 4 bases at V and 2 bases at J; junction bases unmatched: 7. The CDR3 runs to 15 residues. The CDR3 is CASSPAGTDTDTQYF. CDR3 nucleotides: TGTGCCAGCAGCCCCGCCGGGACAGACACAGATACGCAGTATTTT.

This clonotype showed up many times. The chain has TRBV6-1 and TRBJ1-4; D remains unclear. There are 13 residues in the CDR3. Deletions cut 6 bases from V and 8 bases from J, with 13 bases between. Germline V gives CDR1 MNHNS, CDR2 SASEGT. The CDR3 is CASRRLQGEKLFF. CDR3 DNA: TGTGCCAGCAGAAGACTCCAAGGGGAAAAACTGTTTTTT.

This clonotype was seen many times. V is TRBV4-3 and J is TRBJ2-7; TRBD1 aligns across 9 bases. This CDR3 contains 18 residues. Germline-derived CDR1 and CDR2 are LGHNA and YSLEER. V lost 5 bases and J lost 6; bases outside the gene matches: 20. The CDR3 coding sequence is TGCGCCAGCAGCTTCGTAAGTGGGACAGGGACCCTTGGAGCCGAGCAGTACTTC. Its protein product is CASSFVSGTGTLGAEQYF.

The chain joins TRBV2 to TRBJ1-2, with D unresolved. Germline V gene lookup returns CDR1 SNHLY and CDR2 FYNNEI. Trimming took 6 bases from V and 7 from J, leaving 15 bases between them. This CDR3 spans 13 amino acids. CDR3 DNA: TGTGCCAGCAGCCGGGGAACTGGAGGTGGCTACACCTTC. Translation gives CASSRGTGGGYTF.

This rearrangement joins TRBV7-9 to TRBJ1-1, with 7 bases aligning to TRBD1. Per germline, CDR1 SEHNR and CDR2 FQNEAQ (reference sequence). CDR3 length: 14 amino acids. Unmatched junction bases numbered 7, after V lost 5 bases and J lost 4 bases. Here the CDR3 DNA reads TGTGCCAGCAGCCCGAAGGCAGGGGGCACTGAAGCTTTCTTT. Amino acid sequence: CASSPKAGGTEAFF.

This chain uses TRBV5-1 with TRBJ1-2; D is undetermined. The CDR3 is 12 residues long. V was pared by 3 bases and J by 7 bases, with 10 bases between. From germline, CDR1 is SGHRS and CDR2 YFSETQ. CDR3 residues: CASSSAGGGYTF. The CDR3 DNA sequence: TGCGCCAGCAGCTCGGCGGGAGGTGGCTACACCTTC.

This clonotype was seen at least ten times. The chain uses TRBV6-5 and TRBJ2-5; TRBD1 might be the D (5 bases). CDR3 length: 13 residues. Trimming shortened V by 2 bases and J by 12 bases, and 16 bases separated the two germline ends. The germline V gene encodes CDR1 MNHEY and CDR2 SVGAGI. The CDR3 here is CASSYGVGALKYF. The CDR3 region has the DNA TGTGCCAGCAGTTACGGTGTTGGGGCCCTCAAGTACTTC.

This clonotype was seen repeatedly, ten times or more. The chain has TRBV3-1 and TRBJ1-3; D remains unclear. The V end lost 7 bases, the J end lost 0 bases, and 16 bases lay between the germline ends. From germline, CDR1 is LGHDT and CDR2 YNNKEL (reference sequence). The CDR3 length is 16 residues. The chain's CDR3 is CASTLSVGLSGNTIYF. CDR3 DNA sequence: TGTGCCAGCACCCTCAGCGTTGGACTCTCTGGAAACACCATATATTTT. The variable domain in full, with the rest retrieved from reference TRBV3-1 and TRBJ1-3, is DTAVSQTPKYLVTQMGNDKSIKCEQNLGHDTMYWYKQDSKKFLKIMFSYNNKELIINETVPNRFSPKSPDKAHLNLHINSLELGDSAVYFCASTLSVGLSGNTIYFGEGSWLTVV.

This clonotype has more than one count but fewer than ten. V usage is TRBV20-1 and J usage is TRBJ1-5; perhaps TRBD1 as D (6 bases). The CDR3 is made up of 13 amino acids. Looked up from germline, CDR1 is DFQATT and CDR2 is SNEGSKA (reference sequence). V shed 1 base and J shed 7 bases, with 11 bases lying between them. The CDR3 loop is CSARAGVGQPQHF. The CDR3, as DNA: TGCAGTGCTAGAGCAGGGGTTGGACAGCCCCAGCATTTT.